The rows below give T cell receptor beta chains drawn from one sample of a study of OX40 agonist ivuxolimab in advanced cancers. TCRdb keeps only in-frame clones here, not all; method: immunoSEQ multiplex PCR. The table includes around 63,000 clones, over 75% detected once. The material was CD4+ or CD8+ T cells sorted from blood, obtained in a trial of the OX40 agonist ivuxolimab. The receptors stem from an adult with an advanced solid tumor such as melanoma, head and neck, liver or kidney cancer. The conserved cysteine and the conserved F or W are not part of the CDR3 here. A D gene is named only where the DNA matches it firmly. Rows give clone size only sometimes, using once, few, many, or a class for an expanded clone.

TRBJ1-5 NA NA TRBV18 ASSLRQDRQPQH
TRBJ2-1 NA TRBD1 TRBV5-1 ASSGGQATYNEQF
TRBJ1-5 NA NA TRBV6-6 ASSYEAQPQH
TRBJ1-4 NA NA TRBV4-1 ASSHRTFSGAPNEKLF
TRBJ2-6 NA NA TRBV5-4 ASSPRGSGANVLT
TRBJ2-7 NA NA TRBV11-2 ASSLGAGSGYEQY
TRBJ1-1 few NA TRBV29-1 SVVKVMNTEAF
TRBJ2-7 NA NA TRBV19 ASSIQSDFWGKANEQY
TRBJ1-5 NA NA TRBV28 ASSAIPGADQPQH
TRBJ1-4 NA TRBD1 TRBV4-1 ASSQSWTGRSANEKLF
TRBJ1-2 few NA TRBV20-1 SASSYGYT
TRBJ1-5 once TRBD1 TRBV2 ASSRQGNQPQH
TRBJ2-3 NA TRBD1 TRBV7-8 ASSPRTGTNTDTQY
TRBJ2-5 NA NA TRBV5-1 ASSPGTHEGETQY
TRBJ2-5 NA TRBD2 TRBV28 ATFASGREETQY
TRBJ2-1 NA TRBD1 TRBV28 ASSAPGQGSNEQF
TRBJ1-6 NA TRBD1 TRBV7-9 ASSLRQGSNSPLH
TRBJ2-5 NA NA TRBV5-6 ASSAGTPQETQY
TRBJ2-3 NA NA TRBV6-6 ASIRGGAGTDTQY
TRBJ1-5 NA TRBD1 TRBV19 ASSAKTGAGNQPQH
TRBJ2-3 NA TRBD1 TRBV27 ASSLSGQGDTQY
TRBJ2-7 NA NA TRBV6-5 ASSPPGTYLNEQY
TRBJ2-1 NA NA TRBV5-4 ASRPSMWESSYNEQF
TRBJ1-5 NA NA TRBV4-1 ASSQDGQLNQPQH
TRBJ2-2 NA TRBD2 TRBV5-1 ASSLGLAGTGELF
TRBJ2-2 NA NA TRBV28 ASVPGHANTGELF
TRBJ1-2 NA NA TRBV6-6 ASSGTSPARGYT
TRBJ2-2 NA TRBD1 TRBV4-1 ASSQTGTANTGELF
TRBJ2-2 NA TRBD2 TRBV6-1 ASSGLAGSGELF
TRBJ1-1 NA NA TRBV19 ASSSGLDTEAF
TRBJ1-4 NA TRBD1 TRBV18 ASSPTMTGGGEKLF
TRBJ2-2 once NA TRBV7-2 ASSLNSGELF
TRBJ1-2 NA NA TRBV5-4 ASSLNRDYGYT
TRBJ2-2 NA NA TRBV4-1 ASSRYVASTGELF
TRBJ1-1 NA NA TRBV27 ASRLGFDRLMNTEAF
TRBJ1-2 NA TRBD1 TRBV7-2 ASSLETGVQGYT
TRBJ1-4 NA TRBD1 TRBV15 ATSRQRQGAGEKLF
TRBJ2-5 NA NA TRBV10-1 ASSDYQNQETQY
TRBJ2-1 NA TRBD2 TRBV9 ASSPRLARSSYNEQF
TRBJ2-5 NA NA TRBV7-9 ASSDIGGKQETQY
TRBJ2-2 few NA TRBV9 ASSVARGRTGELF
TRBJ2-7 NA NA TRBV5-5 ASSPLGSPFYEQY
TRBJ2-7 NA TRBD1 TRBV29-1 SVSGGWGQY